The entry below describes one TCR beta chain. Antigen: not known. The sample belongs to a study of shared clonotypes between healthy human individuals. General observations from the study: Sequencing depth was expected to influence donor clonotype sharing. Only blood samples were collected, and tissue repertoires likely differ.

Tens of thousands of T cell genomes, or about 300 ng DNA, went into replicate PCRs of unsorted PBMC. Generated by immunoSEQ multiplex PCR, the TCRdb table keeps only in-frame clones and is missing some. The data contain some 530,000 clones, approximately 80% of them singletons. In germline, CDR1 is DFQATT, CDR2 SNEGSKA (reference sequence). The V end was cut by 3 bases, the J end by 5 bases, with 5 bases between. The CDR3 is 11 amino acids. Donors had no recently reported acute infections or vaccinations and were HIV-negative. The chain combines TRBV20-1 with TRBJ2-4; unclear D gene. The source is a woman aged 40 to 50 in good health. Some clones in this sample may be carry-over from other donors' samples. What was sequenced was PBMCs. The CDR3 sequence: CSASPENIQYF. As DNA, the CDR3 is TGCAGTGCTAGCCCAGAAAACATTCAGTACTTC.